Detailed here is one TCR beta chain. These data originate in a study of blood T cell repertoires in COVID-19. CDR1 and CDR2 from the germline V gene are LGHDT and YNNKEL (reference sequence). V was pared by 4 bases and J by 6 bases, with 13 bases of the junction left unmatched. The CDR3 length is 16 residues. Under the authors' procedure: Reference gene primers were amplified, and this amplification served to estimate nucleated cell counts. The repertoire was sequenced with immunoSEQ multiplex PCR; TCRdb's copy has only in-frame clones and lacks some. The DNA was the basis for D and trimming; V, J and clone size are from that table. The table lists roughly 160,000 clones, around four fifths of them singletons, with 10% to 15% in the top ten.

The genes are TRBV3-1 (or the pseudogene TRBV3-2) and TRBJ2-7, with 9 bases that match TRBD2. The origin of this receptor is an older woman who had recovered from COVID-19. The material sequenced was PBMCs or T cells enriched from blood (not recorded which). The CDR3 is CASSLRGSGGSGEQYF. CDR3 DNA sequence: TGTGCCAGCAGCCTTCGGGGTAGCGGGGGATCGGGCGAGCAGTACTTC.